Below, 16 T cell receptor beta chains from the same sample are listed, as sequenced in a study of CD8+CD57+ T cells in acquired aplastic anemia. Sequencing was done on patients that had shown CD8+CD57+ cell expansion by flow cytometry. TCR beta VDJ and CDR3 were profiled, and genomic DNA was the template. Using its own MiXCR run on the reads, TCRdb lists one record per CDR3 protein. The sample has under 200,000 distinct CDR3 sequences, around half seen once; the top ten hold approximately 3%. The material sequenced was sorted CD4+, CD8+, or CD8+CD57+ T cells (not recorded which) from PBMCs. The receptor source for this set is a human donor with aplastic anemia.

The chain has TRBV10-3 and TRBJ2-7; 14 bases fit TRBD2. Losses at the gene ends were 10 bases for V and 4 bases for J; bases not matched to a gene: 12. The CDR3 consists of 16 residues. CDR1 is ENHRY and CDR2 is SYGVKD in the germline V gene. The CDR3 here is CATGLAGDRWGYEQYF. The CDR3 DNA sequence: TGTGCCACGGGACTAGCGGGAGATAGGTGGGGGTACGAGCAGTACTTC.

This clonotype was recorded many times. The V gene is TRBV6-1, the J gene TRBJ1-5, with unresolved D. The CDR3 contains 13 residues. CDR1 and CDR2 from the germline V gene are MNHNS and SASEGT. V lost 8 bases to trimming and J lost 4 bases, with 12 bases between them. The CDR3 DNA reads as TGTGCCAGCCTGCTTCGCGAAAATCAGCCCCAGCATTTT. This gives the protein CASLLRENQPQHF.

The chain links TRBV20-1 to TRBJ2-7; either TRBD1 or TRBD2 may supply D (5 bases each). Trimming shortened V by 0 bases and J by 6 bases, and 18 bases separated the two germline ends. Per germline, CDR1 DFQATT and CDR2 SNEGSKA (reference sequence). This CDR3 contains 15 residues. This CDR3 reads CSARDPRAGTGEQYF. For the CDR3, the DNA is TGCAGTGCTAGAGATCCAAGGGCAGGGACGGGCGAGCAGTACTTC.

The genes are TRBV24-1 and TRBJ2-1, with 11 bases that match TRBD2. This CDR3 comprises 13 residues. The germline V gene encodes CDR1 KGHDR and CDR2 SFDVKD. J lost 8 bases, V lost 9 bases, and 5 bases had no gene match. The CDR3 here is CATGLAGVDEQFF. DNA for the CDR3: TGTGCCACCGGACTAGCGGGTGTAGATGAGCAGTTCTTC.

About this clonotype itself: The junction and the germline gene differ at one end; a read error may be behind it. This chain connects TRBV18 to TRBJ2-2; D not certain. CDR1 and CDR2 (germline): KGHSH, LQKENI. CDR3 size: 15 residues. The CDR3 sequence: CVSSPAQTNTGELFF. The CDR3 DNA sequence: TGTGTCAGCTCACCAGCTCAGACAAACACCGGGGAGCTGTTTTTT.

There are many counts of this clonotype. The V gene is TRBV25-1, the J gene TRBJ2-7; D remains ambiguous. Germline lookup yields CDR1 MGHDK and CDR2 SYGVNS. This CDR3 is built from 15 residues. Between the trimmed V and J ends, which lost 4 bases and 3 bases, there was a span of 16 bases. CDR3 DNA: TGTGCCAGCAGTGGACGGAATCTGTATAACTACGAGCAGTACTTC. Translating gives CASSGRNLYNYEQYF.

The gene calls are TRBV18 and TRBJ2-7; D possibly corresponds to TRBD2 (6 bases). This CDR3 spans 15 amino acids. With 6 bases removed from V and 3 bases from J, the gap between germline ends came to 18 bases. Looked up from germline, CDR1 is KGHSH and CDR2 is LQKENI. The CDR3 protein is CASSEGPRLSYEQYF. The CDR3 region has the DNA TGTGCCAGCTCGGAGGGACCCCGACTTAGCTACGAGCAGTACTTC.

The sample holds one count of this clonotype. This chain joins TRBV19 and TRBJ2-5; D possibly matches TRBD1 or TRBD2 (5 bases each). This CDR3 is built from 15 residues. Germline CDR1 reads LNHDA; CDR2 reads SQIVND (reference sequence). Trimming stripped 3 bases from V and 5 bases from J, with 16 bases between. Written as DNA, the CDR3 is TGTGCCAGTAGTATTCCGGGACGAGCAGTCGAGACCCAGTACTTC. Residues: CASSIPGRAVETQYF.

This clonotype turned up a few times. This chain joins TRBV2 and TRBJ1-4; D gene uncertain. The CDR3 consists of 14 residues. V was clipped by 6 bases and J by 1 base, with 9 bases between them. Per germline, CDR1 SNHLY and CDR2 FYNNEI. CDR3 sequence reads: CASRSGITNEKLFF. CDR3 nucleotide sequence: TGTGCCAGCAGATCCGGGATAACTAATGAAAAACTGTTTTTT.

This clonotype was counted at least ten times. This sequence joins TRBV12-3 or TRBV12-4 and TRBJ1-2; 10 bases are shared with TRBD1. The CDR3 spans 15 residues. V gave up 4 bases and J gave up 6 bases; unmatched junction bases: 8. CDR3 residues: CASSSGDRGRNGYTF. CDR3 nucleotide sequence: TGTGCCAGCAGTTCCGGGGACAGGGGAAGGAATGGCTACACCTTC.

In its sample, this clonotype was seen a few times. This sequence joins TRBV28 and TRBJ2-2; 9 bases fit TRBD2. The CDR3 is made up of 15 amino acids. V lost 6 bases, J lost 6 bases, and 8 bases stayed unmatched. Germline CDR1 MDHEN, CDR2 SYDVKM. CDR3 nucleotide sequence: TGTGCCAGCAGATCTAGCGGGACGGCCGCCGGGGAGCTGTTTTTT. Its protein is CASRSSGTAAGELFF.

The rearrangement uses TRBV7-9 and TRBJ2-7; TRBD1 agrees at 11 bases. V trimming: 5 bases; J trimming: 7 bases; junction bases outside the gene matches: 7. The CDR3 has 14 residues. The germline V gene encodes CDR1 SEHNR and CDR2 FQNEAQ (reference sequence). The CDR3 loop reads CASSIGQGAEEQYF. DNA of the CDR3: TGTGCCAGCAGCATAGGACAGGGGGCAGAAGAGCAGTACTTC.

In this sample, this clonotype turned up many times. The CDR3 bases are TGTGCCAGCTCCCCCCGCGGGACTTACAATGAGCAGTTCTTC. Protein: CASSPRGTYNEQFF. The genes are TRBV2 and TRBJ2-1; tentatively, D is TRBD2 (6 bases). The CDR3 extends over 14 amino acids. Trimming pared 8 bases from V and 4 bases from J, leaving 15 bases between. Per the germline V gene, CDR1 is SNHLY and CDR2 is FYNNEI.

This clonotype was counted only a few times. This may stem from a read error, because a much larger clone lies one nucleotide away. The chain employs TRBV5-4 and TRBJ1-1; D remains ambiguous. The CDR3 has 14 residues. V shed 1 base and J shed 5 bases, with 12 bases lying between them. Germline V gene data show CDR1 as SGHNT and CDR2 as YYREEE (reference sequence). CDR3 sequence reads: CASSLTTGWTEAFF. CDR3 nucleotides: TGTGCCAGCAGCTTGACAACGGGTTGGACTGAAGCTTTCTTT.

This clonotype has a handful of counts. CDR3 nucleotide sequence: TGTGCCAGCAGCTTGGAACAGGGGGCTAGGCAGCCCCAGCATTTT. The encoded protein is CASSLEQGARQPQHF. The chain is built from TRBV7-2 and TRBJ1-5; TRBD1 matches at 9 bases. There are 15 residues in the CDR3. J lost 7 bases, V lost 3 bases, and 7 bases had no gene match. CDR1 is SGHTA, CDR2 FQGNSA, per germline.

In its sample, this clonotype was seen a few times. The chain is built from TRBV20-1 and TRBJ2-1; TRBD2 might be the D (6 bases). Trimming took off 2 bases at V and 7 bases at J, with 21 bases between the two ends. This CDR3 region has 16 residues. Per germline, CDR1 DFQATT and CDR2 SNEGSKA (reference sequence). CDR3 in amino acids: CSARTSPGLQTNEQFF. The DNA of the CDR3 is TGCAGTGCTAGAACATCACCGGGACTCCAGACGAATGAGCAGTTCTTC.